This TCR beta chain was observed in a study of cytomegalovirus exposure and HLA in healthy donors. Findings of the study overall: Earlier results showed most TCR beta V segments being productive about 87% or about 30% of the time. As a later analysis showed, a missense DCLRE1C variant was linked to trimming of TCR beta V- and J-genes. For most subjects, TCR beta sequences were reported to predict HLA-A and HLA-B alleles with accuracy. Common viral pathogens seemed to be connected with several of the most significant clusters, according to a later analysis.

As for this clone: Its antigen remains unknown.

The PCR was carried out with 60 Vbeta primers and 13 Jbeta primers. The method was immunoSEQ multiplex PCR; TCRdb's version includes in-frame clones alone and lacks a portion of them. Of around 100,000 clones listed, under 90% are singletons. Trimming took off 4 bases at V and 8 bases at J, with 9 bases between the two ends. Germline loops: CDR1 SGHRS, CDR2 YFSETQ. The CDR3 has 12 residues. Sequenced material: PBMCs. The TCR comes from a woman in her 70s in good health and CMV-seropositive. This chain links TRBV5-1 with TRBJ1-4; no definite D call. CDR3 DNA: TGCGCCAGCAGCCCCTCGAGGGAAAAACTGTTTTTT. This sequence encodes CASSPSREKLFF.